The 6 T cell receptor beta chains presented below share a single source sample, sequenced in a study of preoperative IRX-2 immunotherapy in early breast cancer. Treatment noted: preoperative locoregional IRX-2 cytokine immunotherapy. The protocol was immunoSEQ multiplex PCR, while the TCRdb copy is restricted to in-frame clones and leaves out a portion. The repertoire holds some 32,000 clones, with roughly four fifths as singletons. The source material was lymph node tissue, sampled from a patient treated with IRX-2 immunotherapy. All receptors derive from a human donor with breast cancer.

The genes are TRBV7-6 and TRBJ1-5; D possibly corresponds to TRBD1 (5 bases). Deletions cut 0 bases from V and 7 bases from J, with 13 bases between. CDR1 is SGHVS, CDR2 FNYEAQ, per germline. CDR3 length: 15 residues. CDR3 loop: CASSLAALKGQPQHF. CDR3 bases: TGTGCCAGCAGCTTAGCTGCCCTAAAGGGGCAGCCCCAGCATTTT.

This clone was seen once. This chain uses TRBV28 with TRBJ1-2; D possibly corresponds to TRBD1 (6 bases). V was cut by 4 bases and J by 2 bases, with 11 bases left in between. The CDR3 has 14 amino acids. Germline CDR1 and CDR2: MDHEN and SYDVKM. DNA of the CDR3: TGTGCCAGCAGTTCGGACAGTGTAAACTATGGCTACACCTTC. The encoded protein is CASSSDSVNYGYTF.

The CDR3 loop reads CAVGAINYNEQFF. CDR3 nucleotide sequence: TGCGCCGTAGGGGCGATTAACTACAATGAGCAGTTCTTC. The chain recombines TRBV10-2 with TRBJ2-1; weak D call: TRBD1 (5 bases). V lost 11 bases, J lost 3 bases, and 14 bases lay in between. Looked up from germline, CDR1 is WSHSY and CDR2 is SAAADI. The CDR3 is made up of 13 amino acids.

The count of this clone is one. The chain recombines TRBV19 with TRBJ2-5, with 9 nucleotides matching TRBD1. The CDR3 consists of 17 residues. Germline CDR1 LNHDA, CDR2 SQIVND (reference sequence). With V trimmed by 5 bases and J by 4 bases, 14 bases remained unmatched. The CDR3 DNA sequence: TGTGCCAGTAGTTTTTACCACACAGGGGGCGGAGGAGAGACCCAGTACTTC. Protein: CASSFYHTGGGGETQYF.

This chain uses TRBV1 with TRBJ2-4; the table's D call, TRBD1, has no DNA check behind it. TRBV1 is a recognized pseudogene. The CDR3 runs to 15 residues. The CDR3 sequence is CASSQVSAQGTIQYF. The CDR3 DNA follows: TGCGCCAGCAGCCAAGTTTCTGCACAGGGGACCATTCAGTACTTC.

The chain recombines TRBV18 with TRBJ2-5; no reliable D call. The CDR3 extends over 13 amino acids. Germline CDR1 and CDR2: KGHSH and LQKENI. The ends were cut back, 1 base at V and 1 base at J, with 4 bases in the middle. CDR3 protein: CASSPRPQETQYF. The CDR3 coding sequence is TGTGCCAGCTCACCACGACCCCAAGAGACCCAGTACTTC.